The rows below give T cell receptor beta chains drawn from one sample of a study of technical replicates of blood from a handful of donors. Sequenced by immunoSEQ multiplex PCR; TCRdb stores in-frame clones only, minus some. Of tens of thousands of clones detected, roughly 98% appear once; the ten largest clones hold around 0.15%. Source material: T cells isolated from PBMCs. Receptors were obtained from a human donor in good health. Each CDR3 is given with its conserved first and last residue. The D gene is left open where the match is weak. Clone sizes are given selectively: once, few, many, or a class where the clone is expanded.

D gene	clone size	V gene	J gene	CDR3 protein	CDR3 DNA
-	-	TRBV2	TRBJ2-1	CSGSSYNEQFF	TGTTCGGGGAGCTCCTACAATGAGCAGTTCTTC
TRBD2	-	TRBV5-1	TRBJ2-1	CASRDSGGAWVEQFF	TGCGCCAGCAGAGATAGCGGGGGGGCTTGGGTTGAGCAGTTCTTC
-	-	TRBV7-9	TRBJ1-2	CASTIGGGYGYTF	TGTGCCAGCACGATTGGGGGAGGCTATGGCTACACCTTC
-	-	TRBV4-2	TRBJ1-2	CASSQQGNANYGYTF	TGTGCCAGCAGCCAACAGGGGAATGCTAACTATGGCTACACCTTC
TRBD1	-	TRBV7-9	TRBJ1-3	CASSLPTGGAGNTIYF	TGTGCCAGCAGCTTACCGACAGGGGGCGCTGGAAACACCATATATTTT
-	-	TRBV21-1	TRBJ2-7	CASSNRECPGNEQYF	TGTGCCAGCAGCAATCGGGAGTGCCCGGGGAACGAGCAGTACTTC
TRBD1	-	TRBV28	TRBJ2-7	CASSQTGVSYEQYF	TGTGCCAGCAGTCAGACAGGGGTCAGCTACGAGCAGTACTTC
-	-	TRBV7-9	TRBJ2-7	CASSLESSRGGYEQYF	TGTGCCAGCAGCTTAGAGTCTAGTAGGGGCGGCTACGAGCAGTACTTC
-	-	TRBV19	TRBJ2-3	CASSIRGTTDTQYF	TGTGCCAGTAGTATCAGGGGTACCACAGATACGCAGTATTTT
TRBD2	-	TRBV5-4	TRBJ2-7	CASSLPGGNYEQYF	TGTGCCAGCAGCTTGCCGGGGGGAAACTACGAGCAGTACTTC
-	-	TRBV4-1	TRBJ1-1	CASSPAHTENTEAFF	TGCGCCAGCAGCCCCGCGCACACAGAGAACACTGAAGCTTTCTTT
TRBD2	-	TRBV27	TRBJ2-1	CASTPGTSGIRYNEQFF	TGTGCCAGCACCCCCGGGACTAGCGGGATTCGGTACAATGAGCAGTTCTTC
TRBD2	-	TRBV9	TRBJ2-1	CASSVVELAGVSEQFF	TGTGCCAGCAGCGTAGTGGAACTAGCGGGAGTTAGTGAGCAGTTCTTC
-	-	TRBV11-2	TRBJ2-7	CASSFEGEQYF	TGTGCCAGCAGCTTTGAGGGAGAGCAGTACTTC
-	-	TRBV5-1	TRBJ2-7	CASSHTTGISYEQYF	TGCGCCAGCAGCCATACCACAGGGATCTCTTACGAGCAGTACTTC
-	-	TRBV29-1	TRBJ1-1	CSVGISIRGINTEAFF	TGCAGCGTTGGAATCTCCATCCGGGGTATCAACACTGAAGCTTTCTTT
-	-	TRBV29-1	TRBJ2-2	CSAQRGTNTGELFF	TGCAGCGCCCAAAGGGGGACGAATACCGGGGAGCTGTTTTTT
-	once	TRBV29-1	TRBJ2-5	CSVDRQGEETQYF	TGCAGCGTTGATCGCCAGGGTGAGGAGACCCAGTACTTC
TRBD1	-	TRBV2	TRBJ1-5	CASSHITGDDNQPQHF	TGTGCCAGCAGCCACATAACAGGGGATGACAATCAGCCCCAGCATTTT
-	-	TRBV30	TRBJ1-5	CAWSGVRTSSSNQPQHF	TGTGCCTGGAGTGGTGTTCGTACATCCTCTAGCAATCAGCCCCAGCATTTT
-	-	TRBV7-9	TRBJ2-5	CASSSTRRGISETQYF	TGTGCCAGCAGCTCCACTCGTAGGGGAATCTCGGAGACCCAGTACTTC
TRBD1	-	TRBV15	TRBJ1-4	CATSLDRGWDEKLFF	TGTGCCACCAGCTTGGACAGGGGCTGGGATGAAAAACTGTTTTTT
-	-	TRBV2	TRBJ1-1	CASTVNTEAFF	TGTGCCAGCACGGTGAACACTGAAGCTTTCTTT
TRBD1	-	TRBV4-1	TRBJ1-6	CASSQDRDRGFNSPLHF	TGCGCCAGCAGCCAAGATCGGGACAGGGGGTTTAATTCACCCCTCCACTTT
-	-	TRBV7-6	TRBJ2-5	CASSLESTGGTQYF	TGTGCCAGCAGCTTAGAGTCTACCGGGGGGACCCAGTACTTC
-	-	TRBV5-1	TRBJ1-2	CASSLARVDGYTF	TGCGCCAGCAGCTTGGCCCGGGTAGATGGCTACACCTTC
-	-	TRBV25-1	TRBJ1-1	CASSEAAAGVSTEAFF	TGTGCCAGCAGTGAAGCGGCTGCAGGGGTGAGCACTGAAGCTTTCTTT
-	-	TRBV19	TRBJ1-4	CASSTSTGYEKLFF	TGTGCCAGTAGTACTTCGACAGGTTACGAGAAACTGTTTTTT
-	-	TRBV19	TRBJ2-5	CASSIHSQETQYF	TGTGCCAGTAGTATCCACTCTCAAGAGACCCAGTACTTC
TRBD2	-	TRBV6-1	TRBJ2-5	CASSEWRGGRETQYF	TGTGCCAGCAGTGAATGGCGGGGGGGCCGCGAGACCCAGTACTTC
-	-	TRBV6-6	TRBJ2-7	CASSARTYEQYF	TGTGCCAGCAGTGCCCGGACTTACGAGCAGTACTTC
-	-	TRBV2	TRBJ1-6	CASSVWQGNNSPLHF	TGTGCCAGCAGTGTATGGCAGGGGAACAATTCACCCCTCCACTTT
-	-	TRBV30	TRBJ1-2	CAWSGVQALSGYTF	TGTGCCTGGAGTGGGGTACAGGCGCTGAGTGGCTACACCTTC
TRBD1	-	TRBV5-1	TRBJ1-2	CASSTAPLEGADGYTF	TGCGCCAGCAGCACGGCGCCTCTGGAGGGGGCCGATGGCTACACCTTC
-	-	TRBV5-6	TRBJ2-5	CASSLLDYQETQYF	TGTGCCAGCAGCTTGTTGGACTACCAAGAGACCCAGTACTTC
TRBD1	-	TRBV9	TRBJ1-3	CASSVQGGGNTIYF	TGTGCCAGCAGCGTGCAGGGGGGTGGAAACACCATATATTTT
TRBD1	-	TRBV28	TRBJ2-1	CASSSRDRVPNEQFF	TGTGCCAGCAGTTCCCGGGACAGGGTCCCCAATGAGCAGTTCTTC
TRBD2	-	TRBV7-6	TRBJ2-7	CASSREGGAFEQYF	TGTGCCAGCAGCCGGGAGGGGGGCGCCTTCGAGCAGTACTTC
TRBD2	-	TRBV30	TRBJ2-5	CAWSVGGGFQETQYF	TGTGCCTGGAGTGTAGGCGGGGGGTTCCAAGAGACCCAGTACTTC